What follows describes a single T cell receptor (beta chain). In germline, CDR1 is LGHNA, CDR2 YSLEER. V lost 3 bases and J lost 5; bases outside the gene matches: 5. The CDR3 extends over 14 amino acids. Assay used: immunoSEQ multiplex PCR; TCRdb lists only in-frame clones, some missing. Of hundreds of thousands of clones listed, about 90% are singletons. The source of the sample is a study of shared T cell receptors in the human thymus. These data are also associated with another study on human thymus T cells.

The sequencing input was thymocytes. The rearrangement uses TRBV4-3 and TRBJ1-1; 8 bases match TRBD1. This receptor was taken from a boy under two years old with a congenital heart defect. The CDR3 coding sequence is TGCGCCAGCAGCCACACAGGGGGTGGGACTGAAGCTTTCTTT. Translation: CASSHTGGGTEAFF.